Reported below is one T cell receptor (beta chain). The source of the sample is a study of blood T cells in healthy people across ages. V lost 5 bases and J 10 bases, leaving 14 bases between the germline ends. This CDR3 region has 13 residues. A second PCR, run for roughly 7 to 11 cycles, used a sample-barcoded 5' primer plus a J-beta primer mix. TCRdb fed the 5' RACE reads into MiXCR, producing one record per CDR3 protein. The sample records roughly 1 million distinct CDR3 sequences, 20% to 25% being singletons. The same data also contributed to another study, on T cells of mothers and their children.

The source material was blood. The receptor comes from a girl between 2 and 10 years old in good health. The gene calls are TRBV12-3 or TRBV12-4 and TRBJ1-4; D perhaps matches TRBD1 (5 bases). For the CDR3, the DNA is TGTGCCAGCAGTACCGGGGCGGCAGGAAAACTGTTTTTT. It codes for CASSTGAAGKLFF.